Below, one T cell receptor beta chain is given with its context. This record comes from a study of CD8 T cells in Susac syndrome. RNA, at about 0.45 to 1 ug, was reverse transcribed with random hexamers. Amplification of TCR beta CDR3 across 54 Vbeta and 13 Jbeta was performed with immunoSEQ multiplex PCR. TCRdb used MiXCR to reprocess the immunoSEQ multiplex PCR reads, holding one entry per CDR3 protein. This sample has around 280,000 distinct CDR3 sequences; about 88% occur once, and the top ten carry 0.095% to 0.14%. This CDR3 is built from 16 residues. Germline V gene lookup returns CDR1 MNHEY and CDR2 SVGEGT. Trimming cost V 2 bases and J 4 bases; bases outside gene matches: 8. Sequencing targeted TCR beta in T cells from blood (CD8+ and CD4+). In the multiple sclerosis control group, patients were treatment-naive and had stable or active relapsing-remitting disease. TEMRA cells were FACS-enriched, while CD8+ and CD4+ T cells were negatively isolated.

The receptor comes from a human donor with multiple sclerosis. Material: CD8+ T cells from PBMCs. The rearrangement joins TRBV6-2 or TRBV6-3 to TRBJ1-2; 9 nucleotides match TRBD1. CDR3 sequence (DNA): TGTGCCAGCAGTTACGATGGACAGGGGCCTCCCTATGGCTACACCTTC. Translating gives CASSYDGQGPPYGYTF.